This paragraph covers one TCR beta chain sequence. There is no known antigen for this receptor. No qualities accompany the bases; no much larger clone lies one base away. These data come from a study of blood T cell repertoires in COVID-19 (dated by TCRdb to 2020 to 2022). Describing the broader study: Samples covering the acute and convalescent phases of COVID-19 were provided by collaborators in the United States, Italy and Spain. The dataset comprised deeply sampled blood TCRbeta repertoires from subjects exposed to, actively infected with, or recovered from COVID-19. The samples were drawn from the first 160 participants of the ongoing ImmuneRACE study and from over 950 subjects provided by 6 global collaborators. The material from the prospective study consisted of cDNA or gDNA derived from T cells, B-cell-depleted T cells, or PBMCs. The sample metadata nearly always contained a de-identified subject ID, COVID-19 status, age in years and sex. HLA class I and class II types, where available, came from metadata supplied by the sample provider rather than from assay-based typing. The repertoires were released in a freely available public database meant as a resource for research on the immune response to SARS-CoV-2.

TCRbeta CDR3 regions were amplified from genomic DNA by means of the immunoSEQ Assay, a bias-controlled multiplex PCR. As for the original processing: The number of nucleated cells in each sample was estimated by amplification of reference gene primers within the assay. To quantify the absolute abundance of each unique TCRbeta CDR3 rearrangement, sequence reads were collapsed and filtered. For each sample, productive Simpson clonality was calculated by taking the square root of Simpson's diversity index across productive rearrangements. Here the immuneACCESS table is served through TCRdb, limited to in-frame sequences with V and J called. Missing clones are a known gap in these copies; in checked studies unresolved V genes cover under half, and the rest lacks a known reason. From that table come the V and J calls and clone size; the DNA was used to work out D and trimming. Counted in this sample were 200,000 to 250,000 clones; 86% of them appeared once. The top ten constitute 2% to 2.5% of the sample.

The germline V gene gives CDR1 as SGHRS and CDR2 as YFSETQ. Including cysteine and phenylalanine, the CDR3 has 15 amino acids. Only the CDR3 DNA is retained, 45 bases long and in frame from the first base. The junction shows trimming of 1 base on V and 4 bases on J, plus 13 bases between the germline ends. Enrolling through a virtual design, the prospective study's participants ranged in age from roughly 18 to 95 years and lived across 24 United States geographic areas. In the prospective study, participants were assigned to cohorts based on the clinical history participants reported in a screening survey and a study questionnaire. ImmuneRACE Cohort 3 recovered participants were defined by two consecutive negative NP/OP PCR tests, healthcare professional clearance, or symptom resolution. In the prospective study, mobile phlebotomists collected whole blood, serum and a nasopharyngeal or oropharyngeal swab from each participant. Participants in the prospective study had the option to provide additional blood draws and questionnaires over an approximately 2-month period. Blood samples from the prospective study were shipped frozen or at room temperature prior to DNA extraction.

Overall study results and their limits: How much clinical and demographic metadata was included differed by source and by participant, and the metadata was provided uncurated.

The source of this sequence is a woman aged 45 to 65 who had recovered from COVID-19. Sequencing was done on a sample of PBMCs or T cells enriched from blood (not recorded which). The chain links TRBV5-1 with TRBJ2-3; TRBD2 could be the D gene, as 5 bases match. The CDR3 region reads CASSLMVLASDTQYF. The nucleotides read TGCGCCAGCAGCTTGATGGTCCTAGCATCAGATACGCAGTATTTT.